Listed below are T cell receptor beta chains from one sample, sequenced in a study of blood T cell repertoires in COVID-19. Repertoires were generated with immunoSEQ multiplex PCR, while TCRdb's copy carries only in-frame clones and drops some. This sample yields 180,000 or so clones, of which 75% to 85% are seen a single time; roughly 11% belongs to the top ten. The specimen sequenced was peripheral blood. These receptors were obtained from a woman in her 40s with COVID-19, enrolled during active disease. Both conserved end residues are part of each CDR3. D genes are given only for firm matches. Clone size appears in some rows only: once, few, many, or a class for an expanded clone.

13,NA,TRBJ2-2,TRBV7-6,NA,TGTGCCAGCAGCCTCACTCTGACCGGGGAGCTGTTTTTT,CASSLTLTGELFF
16,NA,TRBJ1-2,TRBV5-5,NA,TGTGCCAGCAGCTTGGTGGTGGGGGCCGTCTACTATGGCTACACCTTC,CASSLVVGAVYYGYTF
14,NA,TRBJ1-1,TRBV19,NA,TGTGCCAGTAGTATAGGACAGTTAAAGTCTGAAGCTTTCTTT,CASSIGQLKSEAFF
13,NA,TRBJ2-1,TRBV6-5,TRBD1,TGTGCCAGCAGTTCCCTCGGACAGGGTGAGCAGTTCTTC,CASSSLGQGEQFF
14,NA,TRBJ2-5,TRBV15,NA,TGTGCCACCAGCAAAACCCAGTACCAAGAGACCCAGTACTTC,CATSKTQYQETQYF
14,NA,TRBJ2-5,TRBV18,NA,TGTGCCAGCTCTTCTGGGACAAAAGTCGAGACCCAGTACTTC,CASSSGTKVETQYF
13,NA,TRBJ1-5,TRBV19,NA,TGTGCCAGTAGTATCCAGGCCAATCAGCCCCAGCATTTT,CASSIQANQPQHF
15,few,TRBJ1-6,TRBV20-1,TRBD1,TGCAGTGCGAGTAGGACAGGAGCTGAGGGGTCACCCCTCCACTTT,CSASRTGAEGSPLHF
15,NA,TRBJ1-3,TRBV19,NA,TGTGCCAGTAGAAAACAGGGTGTAGGAGGAAACACCATATATTTT,CASRKQGVGGNTIYF
15,NA,TRBJ2-3,TRBV9,NA,TGTGCCAGCAGCGTAGCCCCTAGCCTCACAGATACGCAGTATTTT,CASSVAPSLTDTQYF
15,NA,TRBJ1-5,TRBV30,NA,TGTGCCTGGAGTGTATCAGGGGCAAGCAATCAGCCCCAGCATTTT,CAWSVSGASNQPQHF
13,NA,TRBJ2-1,TRBV12-5,NA,TGTGCTAGTGGTTTGGGTGTAGACAATGAGCAGTTCTTC,CASGLGVDNEQFF
16,NA,TRBJ2-1,TRBV9,TRBD2,TGTGCCAGTGGGACTAGCGGGAGTCTCTCCTACAATGAGCAGTTCTTC,CASGTSGSLSYNEQFF
16,NA,TRBJ1-4,TRBV7-9,NA,TGTGCCAGCAGCTTGGGGAGCATCACAACTAATGAAAAACTGTTTTTT,CASSLGSITTNEKLFF
12,once,TRBJ1-2,TRBV29-1,NA,TGCAGCGGAATGACAGGCTTGTCTGGCTACACCTTC,CSGMTGLSGYTF
15,few,TRBJ1-2,TRBV6-5,TRBD1,TGTGCCAGCAGTTGGGGGACAGGGGCTAGCTATGGCTACACCTTC,CASSWGTGASYGYTF
16,NA,TRBJ2-1,TRBV3-1/TRBV3-2,NA,TGTGCCAGCAGCCCTTTTGAGACTAGCTCCTACAATGAGCAGTTCTTC,CASSPFETSSYNEQFF
16,NA,TRBJ2-3,TRBV11-2,TRBD2,TGTGCCAGCAGCTTATGGGCTAGCGGGATCACAGATACGCAGTATTTT,CASSLWASGITDTQYF
12,few,TRBJ2-7,TRBV19,TRBD1,TGTGCCAGTGGACAGGGGGCGAGTGAGCAGTACTTC,CASGQGASEQYF
21,NA,TRBJ1-5,TRBV29-1,NA,TGCAGCGTCGCAGCCCCGGGGTTGAGAATCCGGGACCCAAGCGGGGATCAGCCCCAGCATTTT,CSVAAPGLRIRDPSGDQPQHF
15,once,TRBJ1-4,TRBV30,NA,TGTGCCTGGAGTGTATCGGCAGGAGGTAATGAAAAACTGTTTTTT,CAWSVSAGGNEKLFF
15,NA,TRBJ2-3,TRBV5-1,NA,TGCGCCAGCAGCTTGCTGCCGGGAAGCACAGATACGCAGTATTTT,CASSLLPGSTDTQYF
14,NA,TRBJ2-3,TRBV7-7,TRBD2,TGTGCTAGCAGCCCCGGACTAGCGGGAGCGTCGCAGTATTTT,CASSPGLAGASQYF
14,NA,TRBJ2-7,TRBV5-1,TRBD2,TGCGCCAGCAGGCCCGGGACTAGTATTTACGAGCAGTACTTC,CASRPGTSIYEQYF
13,NA,TRBJ1-6,TRBV10-1,NA,TGCGCCAGCAGTGAGGTCAGGGGTTCACCCCTCCACTTT,CASSEVRGSPLHF
15,NA,TRBJ2-3,TRBV29-1,TRBD2,TGCAGCGGTGGCCCCGAGATAGCGGGGCAGGGTACGCAGTATTTT,CSGGPEIAGQGTQYF
17,NA,TRBJ2-1,TRBV19,TRBD2,TGTGCCAGTAGTCTTTTCGGACTAGCGGAATCCTACAATGAGCAGTTCTTC,CASSLFGLAESYNEQFF
14,NA,TRBJ1-1,TRBV9,NA,TGTGCCAGCAGCGTCAGGGAGGGGAACACTGAAGCTTTCTTT,CASSVREGNTEAFF
18,large,TRBJ2-2,TRBV28,NA,TGTGCCAGCAGTTTCCATATCGGGGGAACTCCGAACACCGGGGAGCTGTTTTTT,CASSFHIGGTPNTGELFF
14,NA,TRBJ2-3,TRBV27,TRBD2,TGTGCCAGCGCCGCGGGGGTCTACACAGATACGCAGTATTTT,CASAAGVYTDTQYF
14,NA,TRBJ1-1,TRBV6-2/TRBV6-3,NA,TGTGCCAGCAGTGCCACAGGGCCCTTAACTGAAGCTTTCTTT,CASSATGPLTEAFF
14,NA,TRBJ2-3,TRBV7-8,NA,TGTGCCAGCAGCCAAAGCTGGACACGAGATACGCAGTATTTT,CASSQSWTRDTQYF
15,NA,TRBJ2-7,TRBV28,TRBD2,TGTGCCAGCCTGGAAGCCCAGCGGGAAACCTACGAGCAGTACTTC,CASLEAQRETYEQYF
14,NA,TRBJ2-5,TRBV6-5,NA,TGTGCCAGCAGAGACATCGGGGGTAGGGAGACCCAGTACTTC,CASRDIGGRETQYF
13,NA,TRBJ1-3,TRBV6-5,NA,TGTGCCAGCACTTCGTATCGTGTTAACACCATATATTTT,CASTSYRVNTIYF
15,NA,TRBJ2-3,TRBV20-1,TRBD2,TGCAGTGCTAGTACTAGCGGGGGGGCGACAGATACGCAGTATTTT,CSASTSGGATDTQYF
21,once,TRBJ2-1,TRBV19,TRBD1,TGTGCCAGTAGTCCCCACCTTCCCGGGACAGGGGTCAACATTTACTACAATGAGCAGTTCTTC,CASSPHLPGTGVNIYYNEQFF
15,NA,TRBJ1-4,TRBV2,TRBD1,TGTGCCAGCAGTATTGCAGGGGGCTGGGGTGAAAAACTGTTTTTT,CASSIAGGWGEKLFF
16,few,TRBJ2-2,TRBV6-6,NA,TGTGCCAGCAGTCGACCGGGAGTCGAGAGCACCGGGGAGCTGTTTTTT,CASSRPGVESTGELFF
16,NA,TRBJ2-6,TRBV28,NA,TGTGCCAGCAGTTTAGACCGGGGAACTGGGGCCAACGTCCTGACTTTC,CASSLDRGTGANVLTF
13,NA,TRBJ2-3,TRBV30,TRBD2,TGTGCCTGGACTAGCGGGGCCCCAGATACGCAGTATTTT,CAWTSGAPDTQYF
12,NA,TRBJ2-1,TRBV9,NA,TGTGCCAGCAGCGTACCGGACTCCACCATGTTCTTC,CASSVPDSTMFF
11,NA,TRBJ2-1,TRBV6-5,TRBD1,TGTGCCAGCAGACTGGGACAGAGCATCTTCTTC,CASRLGQSIFF
15,once,TRBJ2-7,TRBV2,NA,TGTGCCAGCAGTGAATGGAGGGGTGACTCCTACGAGCAGTACTTC,CASSEWRGDSYEQYF
15,NA,TRBJ1-1,TRBV5-8,NA,TGTGCCAGCATGATATCCGGGGGGCGGAACACTGAAGCTTTCTTT,CASMISGGRNTEAFF
15,NA,TRBJ1-4,TRBV19,TRBD1,TGTGCCAGTAGTCTTACAGGGGCAACTAATGAAAAACTGTTTTTT,CASSLTGATNEKLFF
16,NA,TRBJ1-4,TRBV28,NA,TGTGCCAGCAGTCGACTCCTGGCATCAACTAATGAAAAACTGTTTTTT,CASSRLLASTNEKLFF
14,NA,TRBJ1-5,TRBV3-1/TRBV3-2,TRBD1,TGTGCCAGCAGCCAGGGGACAGTCAATCAGCCCCAGCATTTT,CASSQGTVNQPQHF
12,NA,TRBJ2-4,TRBV4-1,NA,TGCGCCAGCAGCCCGGGTCCTAACATTCAGTACTTC,CASSPGPNIQYF
18,few,TRBJ2-5,TRBV4-2,TRBD2,TGTGCCAGCAGCCAAAAGGGCGGGGCGGGAGACGGTGGGGAGACCCAGTACTTC,CASSQKGGAGDGGETQYF
13,NA,TRBJ2-7,TRBV9,NA,TGTGCCAGCAGCCGGACAGCATCTTACGAGCAGTACTTC,CASSRTASYEQYF
15,NA,TRBJ2-2,TRBV7-3,NA,TGTGCCAGCAGCCCAGCAGGGGTTAACACCGGGGAGCTGTTTTTT,CASSPAGVNTGELFF
14,NA,TRBJ1-2,TRBV2,TRBD1,TGTGCCAGCAGTAGGGACAGGACCTCTTTAGGCTACACCTTC,CASSRDRTSLGYTF
16,NA,TRBJ2-1,TRBV5-1,TRBD2,TGCGCCAGCAGCCCTTTCACCGGGACTACATACAATGAGCAGTTCTTC,CASSPFTGTTYNEQFF
15,NA,TRBJ2-5,TRBV7-8,TRBD2,TGTGCCAGCAGCGACTGGACTAGCGGGGAAGAGACCCAGTACTTC,CASSDWTSGEETQYF
13,NA,TRBJ1-1,TRBV30,NA,TGTGCCTGGAGTGTAACAGGGACCACTGAAGCTTTCTTT,CAWSVTGTTEAFF
15,NA,TRBJ2-7,TRBV28,NA,TGTGCCAGCAGTTTTGGGGGACAAGGGTCCTACGAGCAGTACTTC,CASSFGGQGSYEQYF
15,NA,TRBJ1-2,TRBV6-5,NA,TGTGCCAGCAGCCGCCGGGGACAAGCTAACTATGGCTACACCTTC,CASSRRGQANYGYTF